The clone carrying this T cell receptor (beta chain) was detected ten times or more. Its target is unknown. Each CDR3 protein gets one entry after TCRdb re-called the 5' RACE reads with MiXCR. Among tens of thousands of distinct CDR3 sequences listed, around 16% were seen once. This sample is part of a study of T-cell memory formation after mild COVID-19. Study results and limitations: Clones which contracted sat mainly in CM and EM if CD4+, and in EMRA if CD8+. Later expanders leaned CD4+, whereas clones that contracted between day 15 and 85 were balanced CD4/CD8.

The clonotype was recovered from an adult who had mild COVID-19 (a few samples of this study predate the infection). Cell type and time point are not known. Specimen: PBMCs or a T cell subset sorted from them (not recorded which).

The CDR3 reads CSVGGSMVTNEKLFF. For the CDR3, the DNA is TGCAGCGTTGGTGGGAGTATGGTAACTAATGAAAAACTGTTTTTT. This sequence joins TRBV29-1 and TRBJ1-4; D remains unclear. V lost 4 bases, J lost 1 base, and 13 bases lay in between. Germline V lookup: CDR1 SQVTM, CDR2 ANQGSEA. The CDR3 is 15 amino acids.